A selection of T cell receptor beta chains follows, all from one sample in a study of identical twins. Each CDR3 protein gets one entry after TCRdb re-called the 5' RACE reads with MiXCR. Of 500,000 to 600,000 distinct CDR3 sequences listed, 22% are singletons. The data were also submitted as part of a second study, on T cells expressing NK-cell markers.

The sample consisted of CD4+ T cells sorted from blood. These receptors were taken from a young woman in good health. The CDR3 runs from the conserved cysteine through the conserved F or W. A D gene is named only where the DNA matches it firmly. A row's size may be missing; if present it is once, few, many or a size class.

V gene	J gene	D gene	clone size	CDR3 DNA	CDR3 protein
TRBV2	TRBJ2-3	-	-	TGCGTGGGAATATGGAAGGGTAGCACAGATACGCAGTATTTT	CVGIWKGSTDTQYF
TRBV5-1	TRBJ1-1	-	-	TGCGCCAGCAGCTTGCGGTCAGACACTGAAGCTTTCTTT	CASSLRSDTEAFF
TRBV20-1	TRBJ2-5	TRBD1	-	TGCAGTGCTAGTGGCGGTGGGACAGGGACCGAGACCCAGTACTTC	CSASGGGTGTETQYF
TRBV12-3/TRBV12-4	TRBJ2-1	-	few	TGTGCCAGCAGCCCCCCGGGGAGTGAGCAGTTCTTC	CASSPPGSEQFF
TRBV20-1	TRBJ1-1	TRBD1	few	TGCAGTGCTAGCCCTTCGGACAGGGGAGAAACTGAAGCTTTCTTT	CSASPSDRGETEAFF
TRBV5-1	TRBJ1-4	TRBD1	-	TGCGCCAGCAGCTTGGAACAGGGGGATGAAAAACTGTTTTTT	CASSLEQGDEKLFF
TRBV12-3/TRBV12-4	TRBJ2-1	-	many	TGTGCCAGCAGCCGGGGGAGCTATGAGCAGTTCTTC	CASSRGSYEQFF
TRBV7-2	TRBJ2-5	TRBD2	-	TGTGCCAGCAGCTTATTGACTAGCGGGTTTGGAGAGACCCAGTACTTC	CASSLLTSGFGETQYF
TRBV12-3/TRBV12-4	TRBJ1-4	TRBD1	many	TGTGCCAGCAGTTCCCGACAGGGTGCAAGTGAAAAACTGTTTTTT	CASSSRQGASEKLFF
TRBV11-2	TRBJ2-1	TRBD1	-	TGTGCCAGCAGCTTAGAACAGGGGTACAATGAGCAGTTCTTC	CASSLEQGYNEQFF
TRBV10-3	TRBJ2-3	-	few	TGTGCCATCAGTGACGGGGGGCAGACCACAGATACGCAGTATTTT	CAISDGGQTTDTQYF
TRBV12-3/TRBV12-4	TRBJ1-2	TRBD1	few	TGTGCCAGCAGTCTAGGACAGGGGAGGATCACTAACTATGGCTACACCTTC	CASSLGQGRITNYGYTF
TRBV5-1	TRBJ1-1	-	-	TGCGCCAGCAGCGGGGCTGGCAGGGACACTGAAGCTTTCTTT	CASSGAGRDTEAFF
TRBV18	TRBJ1-3	-	-	TGTGCCAGCTCACCAGCAGGGGCTGGAAACACCATATATTTT	CASSPAGAGNTIYF
TRBV7-9	TRBJ2-5	-	few	TGTGCCAGCAGTTCGACGGACTATTTAAAGTACTTC	CASSSTDYLKYF
TRBV5-1	TRBJ2-6	-	few	TGCGCCAGCAGTCCCCCGACGGACTCTGGGGCCAACGTCCTGACTTTC	CASSPPTDSGANVLTF
TRBV10-3	TRBJ2-7	TRBD1	few	TGTGCCATCAGTGAAGACAGCGGGACAGGGGGCTACGAGCAGTACTTC	CAISEDSGTGGYEQYF
TRBV7-2	TRBJ2-2	TRBD1	few	TGTGCCAGCAGAAAGGGACAGACGAACACCGGGGAGCTGTTTTTT	CASRKGQTNTGELFF
TRBV20-1	TRBJ1-5	-	few	TGCAGTGCTAGAGGGGCCAGGCTAAGCAATCAGCCCCAGCATTTT	CSARGARLSNQPQHF
TRBV20-1	TRBJ2-1	-	-	TGCAGTGCTAGTAATGTACGCGTAGGTCGTGAGCAGTTCTTC	CSASNVRVGREQFF
TRBV20-1	TRBJ2-3	TRBD2	-	TGCAGTGCTAGATTGGGCGGGAGTAACAGAGATACGCAGTATTTT	CSARLGGSNRDTQYF
TRBV20-1	TRBJ2-1	-	many	TGCAGTATGCTGAGGCTTTCGAGCTCCTACAATGAGCAGTTCTTC	CSMLRLSSSYNEQFF
TRBV6-6	TRBJ2-1	-	many	TGTGCCAGCAGTCAGGTAGCGAGTGAGAAGATCTTC	CASSQVASEKIF
TRBV11-2	TRBJ2-3	-	-	TGTGCCAGCAGCTCGACAGTAGGTAGCACAGATACGCAGTATTTT	CASSSTVGSTDTQYF
TRBV29-1	TRBJ2-1	TRBD2	-	TGCAGCGTTGAAAGGCTAGCGGGAGGCGGTGAGCAGTTCTTC	CSVERLAGGGEQFF
TRBV3-1	TRBJ1-1	-	-	TGTGCCAGCGAAAAGGCCAACACTGAAGCTTTCTTT	CASEKANTEAFF
TRBV4-2	TRBJ1-2	-	-	TGTGCCAGCAGCCAACCTTCAGGGCGGCACTATGGCTACACCTTC	CASSQPSGRHYGYTF
TRBV7-8	TRBJ1-3	-	few	TGTGCCAGCAGCTTATACCAGGGGAGTGGAAACACCATATATTTT	CASSLYQGSGNTIYF
TRBV15	TRBJ1-1	-	few	TGTGCCACCAGCAGAGGGGCCCGGGGACGGACTGAAGCTTTCTTT	CATSRGARGRTEAFF
TRBV12-3/TRBV12-4	TRBJ2-7	-	-	TGTGCCAGCAGTCGCAATACGCTCGTCGACGAGCAGTACTTC	CASSRNTLVDEQYF
TRBV5-1	TRBJ2-4	-	-	TGCGCCAGCAGCAGAACGACCAGGGGCGAGAATGGAAACATTCAGTACTTC	CASSRTTRGENGNIQYF
TRBV5-1	TRBJ1-6	-	few	TGCGCCAGCAGAGAAAATTCACCCCTCCACTTT	CASRENSPLHF
TRBV5-1	TRBJ1-2	-	few	TGCGCCAGCAGCTTGGGGGCCCAGGGTGGCTACACCTTC	CASSLGAQGGYTF
TRBV4-3	TRBJ2-2	-	-	TGCGCCAGCAGCCAACAGAGGAACACCGGGGAGCTGTTTTTT	CASSQQRNTGELFF
TRBV5-1	TRBJ2-1	-	many	TGCGCCAGCAGCTTCACGGGGCCCTACAATGAGCAGTTCTTC	CASSFTGPYNEQFF
TRBV7-6	TRBJ2-1	TRBD1	many	TGTGCCAGCAGCTACCAGGGACAGGGTAGTCGGAATGAGCAGTTCTTC	CASSYQGQGSRNEQFF
TRBV12-3/TRBV12-4	TRBJ1-1	TRBD1	-	TGTGCCAGCAGTTCCCAGGGGGCGACCGCGGTTGAAGCTTTCTTT	CASSSQGATAVEAFF
TRBV6-5	TRBJ2-4	-	-	TGTGCCAGCAGTTTGGGGGGCGAGGGAAACATTCAGTACTTC	CASSLGGEGNIQYF
TRBV2	TRBJ2-1	-	-	TGTGCCAGCAGTGATCGAGGCGGGGAAGAGCAGTTCTTC	CASSDRGGEEQFF
TRBV4-1	TRBJ2-3	-	-	TGCGCCAGCAGCCAGCGGGCAGGAGACACAGATACGCAGTATTTT	CASSQRAGDTDTQYF
TRBV7-2	TRBJ2-1	TRBD2	few	TGTGCCAGCAAAACGGGGCTAGCGGGAGGGCCTTTTATCTTC	CASKTGLAGGPFIF
TRBV6-5	TRBJ1-2	-	-	TGTGCCAGCAGTTACTCTGGTTCAAGGTCCCACGACTATGGCTACACCTTC	CASSYSGSRSHDYGYTF
TRBV7-2	TRBJ2-1	-	-	TGTGCCAGCAGCATCGGGCCCCACAATGAGCAGTTCTTC	CASSIGPHNEQFF
TRBV20-1	TRBJ2-3	-	once	TGCAGTGTTTCGGGGGGCGGAGATACGCAGTATTTT	CSVSGGGDTQYF
TRBV12-3/TRBV12-4	TRBJ2-4	TRBD1	-	TGTGCCAGCAGTTTAGGACAGGGGGTCGAAAACATTCAGTACTTC	CASSLGQGVENIQYF
TRBV12-5	TRBJ2-2	-	few	TGTGCTAGTGGTTTGGTATCGGTAAGGGAGCTGTTTTTT	CASGLVSVRELFF
TRBV29-1	TRBJ2-6	-	few	TGCAGCGTTCTCGCTGGGGCCAACGTCCTGACTTTC	CSVLAGANVLTF
TRBV27	TRBJ2-2	TRBD1	-	TGTGCCAGCAGTTCCACCGGGACAGCTCCCGGGGAGCTGTTTTTT	CASSSTGTAPGELFF
TRBV12-3/TRBV12-4	TRBJ2-7	-	few	TGTGCCAGCAGTTGGGCGTCCTACGAGCAGTACTTC	CASSWASYEQYF
TRBV7-9	TRBJ2-3	-	-	TGTGCCAGCAGCGGCATGAGGGGACGCACAGATACGCAGTATTTT	CASSGMRGRTDTQYF
TRBV3-1	TRBJ1-1	-	few	TGTGCCAGCAGCCAGACTGAAGGGGGCACTGAAGCTTTCTTT	CASSQTEGGTEAFF
TRBV11-2	TRBJ2-7	-	few	TGTGCCAGCAGCCCGCGACACAGGGCGGAGGGTAGCTCCTACGAGCAGTACTTC	CASSPRHRAEGSSYEQYF
TRBV4-3	TRBJ2-1	-	few	TGCGCCAGCAGCCAACGGGACGTAAGCTCCTACAATGAGCAGTTCTTC	CASSQRDVSSYNEQFF
TRBV15	TRBJ1-1	-	few	TGTGCCACCAGCAGAGATTGGGCGGGAGGAACTGAAGCTTTCTTT	CATSRDWAGGTEAFF
TRBV5-1	TRBJ2-1	TRBD1	-	TGCGCCAGCAGCACACAGACAGGGCCCACCTACAATGAGCAGTTCTTC	CASSTQTGPTYNEQFF
TRBV5-5	TRBJ2-7	-	-	TGTGCCAGCAGCTTCCCCCTGCAGGGAAGGTACGAGCAGTACTTC	CASSFPLQGRYEQYF
TRBV12-3/TRBV12-4	TRBJ2-1	-	-	TGTGCCAGCAGTTTTAGGGACACTGATGAGCAGTTCTTC	CASSFRDTDEQFF
TRBV10-3	TRBJ2-3	-	few	TGTGCCATCAGTGCTAGCCGTACGCAGTATTTT	CAISASRTQYF
TRBV6-2/TRBV6-3	TRBJ2-1	-	-	TGTGCCAGCAGTTACTTAGTGAGCTCCTACAATGAGCAGTTCTTC	CASSYLVSSYNEQFF